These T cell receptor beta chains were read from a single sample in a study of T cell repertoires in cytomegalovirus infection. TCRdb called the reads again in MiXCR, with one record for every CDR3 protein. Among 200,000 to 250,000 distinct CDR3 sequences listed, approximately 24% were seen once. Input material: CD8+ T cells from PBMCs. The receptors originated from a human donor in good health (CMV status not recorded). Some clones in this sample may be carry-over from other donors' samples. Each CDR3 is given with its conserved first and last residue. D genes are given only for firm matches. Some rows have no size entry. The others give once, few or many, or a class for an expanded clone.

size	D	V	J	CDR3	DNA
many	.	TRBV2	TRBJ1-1	CASSEGQLSWVTEAFF	TGTGCCAGCAGTGAAGGACAGCTGAGTTGGGTCACTGAAGCTTTCTTT
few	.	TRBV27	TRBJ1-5	CASGTGAHQPQHF	TGTGCCAGCGGTACGGGGGCCCATCAGCCCCAGCATTTT
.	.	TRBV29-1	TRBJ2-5	CSVETGSQETQYF	TGCAGCGTTGAAACAGGCAGCCAAGAGACCCAGTACTTC
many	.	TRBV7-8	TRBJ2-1	CASSLGFMAGQNEQFF	TGTGCCAGCAGCTTAGGTTTTATGGCAGGTCAAAATGAGCAGTTCTTC
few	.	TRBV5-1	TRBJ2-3	CASSPHTDTQYF	TGCGCCAGCAGCCCTCACACAGATACGCAGTATTTT
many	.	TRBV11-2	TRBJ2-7	CASSLSEAVGPLLDEQYF	TGTGCAAGCAGCTTAAGCGAAGCGGTAGGCCCACTCTTGGACGAGCAGTACTTC
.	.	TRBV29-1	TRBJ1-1	CSVGQGAEAFF	TGCAGCGTCGGACAAGGGGCTGAGGCTTTCTTT
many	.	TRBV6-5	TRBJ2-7	CASSSPTGRTYEQYF	TGTGCCAGCAGTTCCCCGACAGGGAGGACCTACGAGCAGTACTTC
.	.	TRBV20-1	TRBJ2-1	CSAPRPDGNEQFF	TGCAGTGCTCCCCGGCCCGACGGCAATGAGCAGTTCTTC
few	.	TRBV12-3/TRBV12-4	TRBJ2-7	CASSFGSGYEQYF	TGTGCCAGCAGTTTCGGAAGCGGCTACGAGCAGTACTTC
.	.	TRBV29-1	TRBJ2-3	CSVEEDTQYF	TGCAGCGTTGAAGAAGATACGCAGTATTTT
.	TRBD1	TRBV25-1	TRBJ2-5	CASSVTGTGRETQYF	TGTGCCAGCAGTGTAACCGGGACAGGGAGGGAGACCCAGTACTTC
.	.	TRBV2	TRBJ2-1	CASRARNEQFF	TGTGCCAGCAGAGCGCGCAATGAGCAGTTCTTC
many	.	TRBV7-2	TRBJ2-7	CASSQRAGRGSYEQYF	TGTGCCAGCAGCCAGAGGGCAGGGCGTGGGTCCTACGAGCAGTACTTC
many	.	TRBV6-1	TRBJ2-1	CASLDLDQQFF	TGTGCCAGCCTGGACCTAGATCAGCAGTTCTTC
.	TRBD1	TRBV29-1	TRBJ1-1	CSVEIQGAEFF	TGCAGCGTTGAAATACAGGGGGCCGAGTTCTTT
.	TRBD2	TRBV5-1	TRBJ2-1	CASSHPLRGGADEQFF	TGCGCCAGCAGCCACCCCCTTCGCGGGGGGGCCGATGAGCAGTTCTTC
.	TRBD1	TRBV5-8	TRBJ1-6	CASSLGTGGSSYNSPLHF	TGTGCCAGCAGCTTAGGGACAGGGGGAAGCTCCTATAATTCACCCCTCCACTTT
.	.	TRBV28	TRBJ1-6	CASSLAGDYSPLHF	TGTGCCAGCAGTTTGGCAGGAGACTATTCACCCCTCCACTTT
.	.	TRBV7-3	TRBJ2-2	CASSPVDLNTGELFF	TGTGCCAGCAGCCCCGTCGACTTGAACACCGGGGAGCTGTTTTTT
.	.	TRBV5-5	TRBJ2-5	CASSLFGAQETQYF	TGTGCCAGCAGCTTGTTCGGAGCCCAAGAGACCCAGTACTTC
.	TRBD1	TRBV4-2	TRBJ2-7	CASSPTGGRDEQYF	TGTGCCAGCAGCCCTACAGGGGGCAGGGACGAGCAGTACTTC
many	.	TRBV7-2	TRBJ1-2	CASSLALGSQYGYTF	TGTGCCAGCAGCTTAGCTTTGGGCAGTCAGTATGGCTACACCTTC
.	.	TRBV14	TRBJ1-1	CASSPGEGLIMNTEAFF	TGTGCCAGCAGCCCAGGGGAGGGGCTTATCATGAACACTGAAGCTTTCTTT
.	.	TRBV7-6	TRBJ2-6	CASSLERGGSGANVLTF	TGTGCCAGCAGCTTAGAAAGGGGGGGCTCTGGGGCCAACGTCCTGACTTTC
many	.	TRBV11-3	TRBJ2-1	CASSLTADEQFF	TGTGCCAGCAGCCTGACGGCGGATGAGCAGTTCTTC
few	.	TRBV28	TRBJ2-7	CASSSRQVSRYEQYF	TGTGCCAGCAGTTCCCGACAGGTCTCGAGGTACGAGCAGTACTTC
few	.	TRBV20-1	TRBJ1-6	CSAREGEVSYNSPLHF	TGCAGTGCTAGAGAGGGCGAAGTATCCTATAATTCACCCCTCCACTTT
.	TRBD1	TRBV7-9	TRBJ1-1	CASSLEGDRDEAFF	TGTGCCAGCAGCTTAGAGGGGGACAGAGATGAAGCTTTCTTT
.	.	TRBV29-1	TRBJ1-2	CSVMGRDNGYTF	TGCAGCGTGATGGGCAGGGATAATGGCTACACCTTC
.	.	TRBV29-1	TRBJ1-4	CSVVVYGDANEKLYF	TGCAGCGTTGTGGTTTACGGGGATGCTAATGAAAAACTGTATTTT
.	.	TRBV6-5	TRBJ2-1	CASSYEFADSSYNEQFF	TGTGCCAGCAGTTACGAGTTCGCGGACAGCTCCTACAATGAGCAGTTCTTC
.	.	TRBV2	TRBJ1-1	CASSEVAGNTEAFF	TGTGCCAGCAGTGAAGTGGCAGGCAACACTGAAGCTTTCTTT
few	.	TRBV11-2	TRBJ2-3	CASSTEVLDTQYF	TGTGCCAGCAGCACCGAGGTTCTAGATACGCAGTATTTT
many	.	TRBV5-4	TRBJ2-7	CASSLDSPYEQYF	TGTGCCAGCAGCTTGGACTCCCCCTACGAGCAGTACTTC
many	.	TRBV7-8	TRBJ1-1	CASSSEGSRTEAFF	TGTGCCAGCAGCTCAGAGGGGTCAAGGACTGAAGCTTTCTTT
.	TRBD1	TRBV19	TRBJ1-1	CATNRGMNTEAFF	TGTGCCACAAACAGGGGGATGAACACTGAAGCTTTCTTT
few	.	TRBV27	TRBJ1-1	CASPGTEAFF	TGTGCCTCCCCCGGGACTGAAGCTTTCTTT
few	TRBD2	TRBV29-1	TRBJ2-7	CSVVSGGWPYEQYF	TGCAGCGTTGTAAGCGGGGGGTGGCCCTACGAGCAGTACTTC
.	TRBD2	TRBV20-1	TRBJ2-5	CSARRLAGIQETQYF	TGCAGTGCTAGACGACTAGCGGGGATCCAAGAGACCCAGTACTTC
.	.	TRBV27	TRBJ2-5	CASSGYEGGQETQYF	TGTGCCAGCAGCGGGTATGAGGGGGGCCAAGAGACCCAGTACTTC
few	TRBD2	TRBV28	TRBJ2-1	CASSLGLAGGTLYNEQFF	TGTGCCAGCAGTCTCGGACTAGCGGGGGGTACTCTATACAATGAGCAGTTCTTC
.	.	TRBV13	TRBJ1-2	CASSLSGVAEDGYTF	TGTGCCAGCAGCCTCTCAGGGGTAGCGGAGGATGGCTACACCTTC
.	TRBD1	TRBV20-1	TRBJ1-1	CSARPFSTGTGEEAFF	TGCAGTGCTAGACCCTTTTCAACCGGGACAGGGGAGGAAGCTTTCTTT
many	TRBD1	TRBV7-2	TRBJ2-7	CASSLVAGGSGEQYF	TGTGCCAGCAGCTTAGTGGCAGGGGGATCGGGAGAGCAGTACTTC
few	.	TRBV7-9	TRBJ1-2	CASSRGHARYTF	TGTGCCAGCAGCCGCGGGCACGCAAGGTACACCTTC
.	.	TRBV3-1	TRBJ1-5	CASSQEFGNQPQHF	TGTGCCAGCAGCCAAGAGTTTGGCAATCAGCCCCAGCATTTT
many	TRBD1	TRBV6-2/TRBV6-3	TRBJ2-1	CASSYGVDRAYNEQFF	TGTGCCAGCAGTTACGGGGTGGACAGGGCCTACAATGAGCAGTTCTTC
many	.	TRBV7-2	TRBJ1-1	CASSYALGAEAFF	TGTGCCAGCAGCTACGCCCTGGGAGCTGAAGCTTTCTTT
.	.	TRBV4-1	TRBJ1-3	CASSQEGGNTIYF	TGCGCCAGCAGCCAAGAAGGCGGAAACACCATATATTTT
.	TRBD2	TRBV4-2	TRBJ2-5	CASSQAGLAGEETQYF	TGTGCCAGCAGCCAAGCCGGACTAGCGGGTGAAGAGACCCAGTACTTC
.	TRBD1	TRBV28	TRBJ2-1	CASSFPPGGSEQFF	TGTGCCAGCAGTTTCCCCCCAGGGGGCAGTGAGCAGTTCTTC
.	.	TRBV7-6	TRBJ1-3	CASSLPRNSAGNTIYF	TGTGCCAGCAGCTTACCGCGGAATTCTGCTGGAAACACCATATATTTT
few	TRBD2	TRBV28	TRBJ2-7	CASSSMTSSGALTYEQYF	TGTGCCAGCAGTTCCATGACTAGCAGCGGGGCCTTAACCTACGAGCAGTACTTC
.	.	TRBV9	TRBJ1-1	CASSEMMTGTEAFF	TGTGCCAGCAGTGAAATGATGACCGGCACTGAAGCTTTCTTT
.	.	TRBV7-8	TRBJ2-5	CASSLETTTHQETQYF	TGTGCCAGCAGCTTAGAAACGACCACACACCAAGAGACCCAGTACTTC
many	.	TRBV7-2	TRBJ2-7	CASSPHRLIGEQYF	TGTGCCAGCAGCCCCCACCGATTAATCGGCGAGCAGTACTTC